These 8 T cell receptor beta chains originate from one sample sequenced in a study of T-cell memory formation after mild COVID-19. A single record per CDR3 protein comes from TCRdb applying MiXCR to the 5' RACE reads. The sample carries approximately 230,000 distinct CDR3 sequences, roughly 15% recorded once. The sequenced material came from PBMCs or a T cell subset sorted from them (not recorded which). The receptors shown here come from a man between 18 and 35 years old who had mild COVID-19 (a few samples of this study predate the infection). Cell type and time point are not known.

The chain employs TRBV28 and TRBJ1-1; possibly TRBD1 for D (5 bases). V was clipped by 1 base and J by 3 bases, with 18 bases between them. The length of the CDR3 is 17 residues. Per the germline V gene, CDR1 is MDHEN and CDR2 is SYDVKM. The chain's CDR3 is CASSLLPGQGFDTEAFF. CDR3 sequence (DNA): TGTGCCAGCAGTTTATTGCCAGGGCAAGGGTTCGACACTGAAGCTTTCTTT. The full variable domain, completed using reference TRBV28 and TRBJ1-1, is DVKVTQSSRYLVKRTGEKVFLECVQDMDHENMFWYRQDPGLGLRLIYFSYDVKMKEKGDIPEGYSVSREKKERFSLILESASTNQTSMYLCASSLLPGQGFDTEAFFGQGTRLTVV.

This clonotype has more than one count but fewer than ten. V usage is TRBV6-2 or TRBV6-3 and J usage is TRBJ1-3; no reliable D call. The CDR3 covers 16 residues. The V gene lost 5 bases and the J gene lost 2 bases, with 16 bases spanning the gap. Germline V gene lookup returns CDR1 MNHEY and CDR2 SVGEGT. The CDR3 bases are TGTGCCAGCAGTGACTTTCGACCGAGCCCTGGAAACACCATATATTTT. Translation gives CASSDFRPSPGNTIYF.

This chain uses TRBV12-3 or TRBV12-4 with TRBJ1-1; D unclear. The CDR3 contains 14 residues. The germline V and J ends were trimmed by 5 bases and 2 bases, with 12 bases remaining between them. The CDR3 sequence is CASSSGRYNTEAFF. The CDR3 nucleotides read TGTGCCAGCAGTAGCGGACGGTACAACACTGAAGCTTTCTTT.

This sequence joins TRBV20-1 and TRBJ2-5; D may be TRBD2 (5 bases). This CDR3 is built from 14 residues. Deletions cut 0 bases from V and 2 bases from J, with 10 bases between. Germline values: CDR1 DFQATT, CDR2 SNEGSKA (reference sequence). CDR3 coding DNA: TGCAGTGCTAGAGATCACCGGGGTCAAGAGACCCAGTACTTC. It is translated as CSARDHRGQETQYF.

This clonotype was seen repeatedly, ten times or more. The V and J genes are TRBV21-1 and TRBJ2-5; the listed D gene, TRBD1, was not tested against the DNA. TRBV21-1 is assigned pseudogene status. The CDR3 contains 17 residues. The CDR3 loop reads CASSKAPDRPREGTQYF. CDR3 in DNA: TGTGCCAGCAGCAAAGCCCCCGACAGGCCTCGGGAAGGGACCCAGTACTTC.

The J gene is TRBJ2-7, the V gene TRBV7-3; possible D gene TRBD2, 7 bases. V lost 5 bases to trimming and J lost 1 base, with 12 bases between them. The CDR3 sequence is 14 residues long. From germline, CDR1 is SGHTA and CDR2 FQGTGA. CDR3 sequence: CASSPGGQSYEQYF. In DNA form, the CDR3 reads TGTGCCAGCAGCCCCGGGGGGCAGTCCTACGAGCAGTACTTC.

This clonotype came up a few times. The V and J genes are TRBV28 and TRBJ2-3; D is perhaps TRBD1 or TRBD2 (6 bases each). Trimming shortened V by 7 bases and J by 5 bases, and 13 bases separated the two germline ends. The length of the CDR3 is 13 residues. CDR1 is MDHEN, CDR2 SYDVKM, per germline. The CDR3 here is CASTGGREDTQYF. CDR3 in DNA: TGTGCCAGCACCGGGGGCCGGGAAGATACGCAGTATTTT.

CDR3 DNA: TGTGCCACCAGTGATCCAGGGAGAGCGGAGACCCAGTACTTC. The encoded protein is CATSDPGRAETQYF. The chain uses TRBV24-1 and TRBJ2-5, with D perhaps assigned TRBD1 or TRBD2 (5 bases each). This CDR3 spans 14 amino acids. The germline gives CDR1 KGHDR, CDR2 SFDVKD. V gave up 3 bases and J gave up 5 bases, with 12 bases separating them.